This T cell receptor beta chain was observed in a study of cytomegalovirus exposure and HLA in healthy donors. Study results and caveats: Within a later analysis, the majority of CMV-associated TCR beta chains appeared HLA-restricted. A reported reduction in N-insertions relative to the 666-donor mean was seen in an Asian-associated ancestry cluster in a later analysis. In a later analysis, around 18,000 TCR beta sequences were associated with HLA alleles at 0.05 false discovery rate.

The PCR had 60 Vbeta and 13 Jbeta primers. TCRdb keeps only in-frame clones here, not all; method: immunoSEQ multiplex PCR. The sample consists of more than 100,000 clones, around 61% of them appearing once. As for this clone: Its antigen is unidentified.

What was sequenced was PBMCs. The clonotype originates from a woman between 45 and 60 years old in good health and CMV-seronegative.

CDR3 region: CASSFTGGGTEAFF. In DNA form, the CDR3 reads TGTGCCAGCAGCTTCACAGGGGGCGGCACTGAAGCTTTCTTT. The J gene is TRBJ1-1, the V gene TRBV5-6; 9 nucleotides agree with TRBD1. The CDR3 totals 14 residues. Trimming took 2 bases from V and 4 from J; bases not matched to a gene: 3. Germline lookup yields CDR1 SGHDT and CDR2 YYEEEE.